This T cell receptor (beta chain) was captured by sequencing in a study of T cells expressing NK-cell markers. At the level of the study: The study sequenced eight donors, seven HCMV-seropositive and one seronegative.

Turning to this clonotype: Its antigen is unknown.

The CDR3 consists of 17 residues. It was by 5'RACE template switching with UMIs that TCR beta cDNA was made. TCRdb processed the 5' RACE reads again and assigns one entry to each CDR3 protein, with no DNA. This table lists 500,000 or so distinct CDR3 sequences. Study-wide points: Dominant NKG2C+ clonotypes made up about 1.0-8% of CD8+ T cells in roughly six donors.

Sequences were obtained from blood T cells: a sorted CD56 or NKG2C T cell subset, CD4+ or CD8+ T cells, or bulk PBMC T cells (not recorded which). This chain connects TRBV12-3 or TRBV12-4 to TRBJ2-5; the D call of TRBD2 rests on TCRdb alone, since no DNA is present to check it. The sequence was obtained from a man aged 18 to 29 in good health. The CDR3 loop is CASSSRLAGELQETQYF.